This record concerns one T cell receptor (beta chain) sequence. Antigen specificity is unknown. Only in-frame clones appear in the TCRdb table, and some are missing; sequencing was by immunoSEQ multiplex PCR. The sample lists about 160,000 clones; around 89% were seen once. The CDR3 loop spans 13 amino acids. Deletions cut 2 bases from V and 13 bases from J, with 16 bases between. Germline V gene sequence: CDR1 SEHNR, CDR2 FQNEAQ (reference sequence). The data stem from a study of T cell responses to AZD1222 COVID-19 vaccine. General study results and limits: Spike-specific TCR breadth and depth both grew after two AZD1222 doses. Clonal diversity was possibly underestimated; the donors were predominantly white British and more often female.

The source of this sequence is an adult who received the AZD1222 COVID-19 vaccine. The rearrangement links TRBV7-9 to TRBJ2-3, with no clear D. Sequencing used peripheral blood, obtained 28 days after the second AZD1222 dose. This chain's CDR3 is CASSLSGPSTEYF. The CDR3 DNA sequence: TGTGCCAGCAGCTTATCCGGGCCATCCACCGAGTATTTT.